This T cell receptor (beta chain) was found in a study of human T cells and chemical hapten exposure. Germline CDR1 and CDR2: MNHEY and SVGAGI. Trimming cost V 6 bases and J 3 bases, with 14 bases left between them. The CDR3 has 14 amino acids. MiXCR, run by TCRdb on the RACE reads, gives a single entry per CDR3 protein. The sample includes tens of thousands of distinct CDR3 sequences, roughly 5.4% seen only once; the top ten take over 10%. Time point meaning: healthy volunteer bleed at 6 weeks. It was unfractionated whole blood from which total RNA was extracted. The clonotype was recovered from a human donor in good health. Some clones in this sample may be carry-over from other donors' samples. The chain carries TRBV6-5 and TRBJ1-2; perhaps TRBD1 as D (6 bases). Material for sequencing was whole blood. The CDR3 DNA sequence: TGTGCCAGCAGCCTACTGGGGGCAGACTATGGCTACACCTTC. It translates to CASSLLGADYGYTF.